The rows below give T cell receptor beta chains drawn from one sample of a study of blood T cells in healthy people across ages. TCRdb passed the 5' RACE reads through MiXCR, listing each CDR3 protein once. The sample records just over 1 million distinct CDR3 sequences, 45% being singletons. Source material: blood. These receptors originate from an older woman in good health. Both conserved end residues are part of each CDR3. The size of a clone is reported for some rows only, either as once, few or many, or as a class for expanded clones.

abundance	v_gene	j_gene	CDR3aa
.	TRBV13	TRBJ2-2	CASSPDEGTTNTGELFF
few	TRBV12-3/TRBV12-4	.	CASRSTGVSEVEQYF
.	TRBV7-9	TRBJ2-5	CASSPARKETQYF
.	TRBV3-1	TRBJ2-7	CAGSPQRSRADEQYF
.	TRBV18	TRBJ2-6	CASSPNGRSAAFSGANVLTF
.	TRBV7-2	TRBJ2-3	CASSLGLGSGRSTDTQYF
.	TRBV7-9	TRBJ2-7	CASSSPRGGGRGSSSYEQYF
few	TRBV5-1	TRBJ2-1	CASSFSSGYNEQFF
.	TRBV20-1	TRBJ1-2	CSAGGQPNNYGYTF
once	TRBV9	TRBJ2-5	CASSEGGTSVFEQYF
.	TRBV13	TRBJ2-2	CASSLSAATGELFF
few	TRBV29-1	TRBJ2-1	CSAFLVALNEQFF
.	TRBV6-1	TRBJ2-7	CASSKTSGRKYEQYF
.	TRBV12-3/TRBV12-4	TRBJ1-6	CASSRTRGRGSYNSPLHF
.	TRBV20-1	TRBJ2-1	CSAPSSRTGFWYNEQFF
few	TRBV29-1	TRBJ2-1	CSVDRTGVYNEQFF
few	TRBV5-1	TRBJ2-7	CASSFFPFGSGGNEQYF
.	TRBV10-3	TRBJ2-3	CAISLGTAGRADTQYF
.	TRBV15	TRBJ1-1	CATSQPGTGNTEAFF
.	TRBV5-1	TRBJ2-3	CASSRLSEGTQYF
.	TRBV29-1	TRBJ1-2	CSVAIGEDGYTF
.	TRBV6-2/TRBV6-3	TRBJ1-6	CASSDWGSPLHF
.	TRBV12-3/TRBV12-4	TRBJ1-6	CASSLGGQYSPLHF
few	TRBV7-9	TRBJ1-1	CASSLPAGNTEAFF
.	TRBV6-2/TRBV6-3	TRBJ2-1	CASSYSKQAQFF
.	TRBV7-2	TRBJ1-1	CASSLSEGEAFF
few	TRBV12-5	TRBJ2-3	CASGLVLSHTDTQYF
.	TRBV20-1	TRBJ1-6	CSSSEAGNNSPLHF
.	TRBV20-1	TRBJ1-5	CSAKVGTVRQPQHF
.	TRBV5-1	TRBJ2-5	CASSVTGSQETQYF
.	TRBV5-1	TRBJ1-2	CASSLNGNGYTF
once	TRBV3-1	TRBJ1-1	CASSQGKNTEAFF
few	TRBV6-2/TRBV6-3	TRBJ2-7	CASSLHLTEGDYEQYF
few	TRBV3-1	TRBJ2-1	CASRRQGGSYNEQFF
.	TRBV6-5	TRBJ2-7	CASSESDYPYEQYF
few	TRBV7-9	TRBJ2-5	CASSLGQEKETQYF
few	TRBV6-5	TRBJ2-2	CASSYSTGSTGELFF
few	TRBV5-4	TRBJ2-5	CASSLAPSANQETQYF
.	TRBV2	TRBJ1-2	CASSDTSNYGYTF
.	TRBV12-3/TRBV12-4	TRBJ2-5	CASGGASGFDNEQYF
.	TRBV7-9	TRBJ2-5	CASSLGTVKETQYF
.	TRBV5-1	TRBJ2-2	CASSRLTGGNTGELFF
few	TRBV20-1	TRBJ2-3	CSARDRTGTRGDTQYF
.	TRBV28	TRBJ2-3	CASSPPGSRAQYF
.	TRBV2	TRBJ2-5	CASSLGTAKEQYF
few	TRBV5-1	TRBJ2-3	CASRGQVTDTQYF
.	TRBV7-3	TRBJ1-1	CASSWGQYTEAFF
.	TRBV3-1	TRBJ2-7	CASSQGYNHYEQYF
.	TRBV29-1	TRBJ1-4	CSVDSRGKLFF
.	TRBV15	TRBJ2-1	CATSRDVVGYEQFF
.	TRBV5-1	TRBJ2-7	CASSPRGLDGVYEQYF
.	TRBV12-3/TRBV12-4	TRBJ2-5	CASRTGRAGAETQYF
.	TRBV20-1	TRBJ2-1	CSAPTGGPPYNEQFF